This record looks at one T cell receptor beta chain sequence and its context. Its antigen remains unknown. This CDR3 comprises 14 residues. CDR1 and CDR2 (germline): LGHNT, FRNRAP. The ends lost 7 bases at V and 3 bases at J; junction bases unmatched: 6. This sample was taken from a study of T cell responses to AZD1222 COVID-19 vaccine. Study conclusions and caveats: Unmutated variant regions are reportedly the target of nearly half of TCRs that are spike-specific. Increases in Spike-specific TCR breadth and depth were seen after two AZD1222 doses. No repertoire was sampled before or during the peak T cell response, only after it.

Only in-frame clones appear in the TCRdb table, and some are missing; sequencing was by immunoSEQ multiplex PCR. Of 77,000 or so clones in the sample, 80% to 90% were seen once. The starting material was peripheral blood, obtained on day 0 of AZD1222 vaccination. This TCR derives from an adult in good health. The chain employs TRBV12-5 and TRBJ2-3, with 8 bases lining up with TRBD2. The chain's CDR3 is CASVFGGVTDTQYF. CDR3 nucleotides: TGTGCTAGTGTATTCGGGGGGGTGACAGATACGCAGTATTTT.